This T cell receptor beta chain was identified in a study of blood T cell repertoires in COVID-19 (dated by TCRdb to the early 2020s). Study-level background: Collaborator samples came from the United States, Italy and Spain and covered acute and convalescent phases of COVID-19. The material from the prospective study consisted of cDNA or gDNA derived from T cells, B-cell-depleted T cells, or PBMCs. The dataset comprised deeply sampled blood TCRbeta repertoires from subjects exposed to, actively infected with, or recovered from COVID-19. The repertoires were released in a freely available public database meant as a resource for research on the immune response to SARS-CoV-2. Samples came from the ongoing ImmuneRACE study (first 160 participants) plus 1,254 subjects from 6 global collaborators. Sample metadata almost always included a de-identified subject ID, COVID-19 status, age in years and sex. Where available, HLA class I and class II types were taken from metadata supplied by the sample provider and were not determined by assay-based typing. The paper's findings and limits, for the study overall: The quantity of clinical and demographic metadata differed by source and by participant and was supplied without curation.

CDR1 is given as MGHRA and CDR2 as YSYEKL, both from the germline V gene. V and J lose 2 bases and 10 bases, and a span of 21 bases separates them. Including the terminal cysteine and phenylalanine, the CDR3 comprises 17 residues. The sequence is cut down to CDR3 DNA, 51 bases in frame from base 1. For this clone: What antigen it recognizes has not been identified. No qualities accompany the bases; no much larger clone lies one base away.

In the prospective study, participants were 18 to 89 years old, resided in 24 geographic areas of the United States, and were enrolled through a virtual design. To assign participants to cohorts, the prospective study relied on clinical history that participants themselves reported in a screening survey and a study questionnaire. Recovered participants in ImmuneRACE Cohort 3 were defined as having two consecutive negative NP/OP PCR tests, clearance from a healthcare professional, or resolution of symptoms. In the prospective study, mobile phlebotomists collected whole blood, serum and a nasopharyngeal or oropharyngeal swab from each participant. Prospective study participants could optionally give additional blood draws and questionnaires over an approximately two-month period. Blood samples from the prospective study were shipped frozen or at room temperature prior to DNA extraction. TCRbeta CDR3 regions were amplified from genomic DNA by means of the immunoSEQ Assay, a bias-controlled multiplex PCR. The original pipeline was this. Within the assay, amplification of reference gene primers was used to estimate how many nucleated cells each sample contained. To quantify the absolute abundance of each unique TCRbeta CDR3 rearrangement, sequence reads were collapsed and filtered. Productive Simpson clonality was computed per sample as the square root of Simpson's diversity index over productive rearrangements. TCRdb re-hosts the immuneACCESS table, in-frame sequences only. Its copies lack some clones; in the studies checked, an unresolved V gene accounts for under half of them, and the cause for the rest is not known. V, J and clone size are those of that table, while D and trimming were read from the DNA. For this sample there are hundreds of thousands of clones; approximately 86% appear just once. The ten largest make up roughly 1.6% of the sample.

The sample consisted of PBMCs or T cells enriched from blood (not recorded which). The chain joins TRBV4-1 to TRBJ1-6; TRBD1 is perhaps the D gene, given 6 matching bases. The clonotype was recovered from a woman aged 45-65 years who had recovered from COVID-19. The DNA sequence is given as TGCGCCAGCAGCCAACTACCTAGGGCAGGGGTTGAGTCACCCCTCCACTTT. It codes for CASSQLPRAGVESPLHF.